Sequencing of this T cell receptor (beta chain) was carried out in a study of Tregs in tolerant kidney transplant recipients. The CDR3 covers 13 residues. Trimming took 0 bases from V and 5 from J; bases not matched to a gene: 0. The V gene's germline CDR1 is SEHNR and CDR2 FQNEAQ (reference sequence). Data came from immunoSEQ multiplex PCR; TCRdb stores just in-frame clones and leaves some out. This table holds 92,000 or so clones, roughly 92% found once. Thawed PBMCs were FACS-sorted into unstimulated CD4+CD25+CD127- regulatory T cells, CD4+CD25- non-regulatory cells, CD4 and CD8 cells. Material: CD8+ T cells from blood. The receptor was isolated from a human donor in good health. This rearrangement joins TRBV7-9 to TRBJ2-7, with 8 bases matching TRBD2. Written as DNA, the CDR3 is TGTGCCAGCAGCTTAGCTAGCGGGGACGAGCAGTACTTC. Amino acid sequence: CASSLASGDEQYF. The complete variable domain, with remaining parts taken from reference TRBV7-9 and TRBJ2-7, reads DTGVSQNPRHKITKRGQNVTFRCDPISEHNRLYWYRQTLGQGPEFLTYFQNEAQLEKSRLLSDRFSAERPKGSFSTLEIQRTEQGDSAMYLCASSLASGDEQYFGPGTRLTVT.